The sequence of this T cell receptor beta chain was determined in a study of T cell repertoires in ileal Crohn's disease. This clone was picked up a small number of times. Antigen: not known. General study points: Clonal expansions were more frequent in active smokers than non-smokers at surgery.

Only in-frame clones appear in the TCRdb table, and some are missing; sequencing was by immunoSEQ multiplex PCR. The sample includes nearly 7,000 clones, more than 65% of them seen just once. The ends were cut back, 6 bases at V and 1 base at J, with 10 bases in the middle. In germline, CDR1 is MNHNS, CDR2 SASEGT. The CDR3 has 15 amino acids. The genes are TRBV6-1 and TRBJ2-6, with D perhaps TRBD2 (6 bases). This receptor was taken from an adult with Crohn's disease. Sequencing was done on a sample of ileal tissue. CDR3 residues: CASRPGGSGANVLTF. Written as DNA, the CDR3 is TGTGCCAGCAGGCCAGGAGGGTCTGGGGCCAACGTCCTGACTTTC.